The rows below give T cell receptor beta chains drawn from one sample of a study of breast tumors, draining lymph nodes, adjacent tissues. MiXCR was run by TCRdb on the multiplex PCR reads, yielding one entry per CDR3 protein. The data show around 110,000 distinct CDR3 sequences, about 31% seen once. The sample taken for sequencing was axillary lymph node tissue. These receptors all come from a female donor with breast cancer. Some clones in this sample may be carry-over from other donors' samples. Both conserved end residues are part of each CDR3. A D gene is named only where the DNA matches it firmly. Size is stated for part of the rows, as once, few or many counts, or as a class when the clone is expanded.

D gene	V gene	clone size	J gene	CDR3 protein	CDR3 DNA
TRBD2	TRBV4-1	once	TRBJ2-3	CASSVRLAGGPLADTQYF	TGCGCCAGCAGCGTCCGACTAGCGGGGGGTCCTTTAGCAGATACGCAGTATTTT
TRBD1	TRBV4-2	many	TRBJ2-6	CASSQDRTGESGANVLTF	TGTGCCAGCAGCCAAGATAGGACAGGGGAATCCGGGGCCAACGTCCTGACTTTC
-	TRBV5-8	many	TRBJ2-1	CASSREEDEQFF	TGTGCCAGCAGCCGCGAGGAGGATGAGCAGTTCTTC
TRBD1	TRBV20-1	many	TRBJ2-7	CSASPRQGAVEQYF	TGCAGTGCTAGTCCCCGGCAGGGGGCGGTTGAGCAGTACTTC
-	TRBV20-1	-	TRBJ1-4	CSAETPGLAGGVSEKLFF	TGCAGTGCTGAGACTCCGGGACTAGCGGGGGGCGTTAGTGAAAAACTGTTTTTT
TRBD1	TRBV19	many	TRBJ1-5	CASSPRTGHSNQPQHF	TGTGCCAGTAGTCCCCGGACAGGTCATAGCAATCAGCCCCAGCATTTT
-	TRBV7-9	-	TRBJ2-7	CAGSQTPGEQYF	TGTGCCGGCAGCCAGACACCGGGCGAGCAGTACTTC
TRBD1	TRBV7-2	many	TRBJ2-2	CASSLQGARGELFF	TGTGCCAGCAGTTTGCAGGGGGCGAGGGGGGAGCTGTTTTTT
-	TRBV7-8	many	TRBJ2-5	CASSPRETQYF	TGTGCCAGCAGCCCACGCGAGACCCAGTACTTC
-	TRBV5-6	-	TRBJ1-4	CASSRRGGNEKLFF	TGTGCCAGCAGCCGCAGGGGCGGGAATGAAAAACTGTTTTTT
-	TRBV5-7	many	TRBJ2-7	CASSRFTEVGLSLPFYEQYF	TGTGCCAGCAGCCGGTTTACTGAGGTGGGCCTGTCCCTCCCTTTCTACGAGCAGTACTTC
-	TRBV6-1	many	TRBJ1-2	CASNAWADYGYTF	TGTGCCAGCAATGCTTGGGCAGACTATGGCTACACCTTC
TRBD1	TRBV19	many	TRBJ2-3	CASSGQGHTDTQYF	TGTGCCAGTAGTGGACAGGGTCACACAGATACGCAGTATTTT
TRBD1	TRBV12-3/TRBV12-4	few	TRBJ1-1	CASSLRQGWTEAFF	TGTGCCAGCAGTCTGAGACAGGGATGGACTGAAGCTTTCTTT
-	TRBV5-6	-	TRBJ2-4	CASSSGPNIQYF	TGTGCCAGCAGCTCGGGACCCAACATTCAGTACTTC
-	TRBV7-9	many	TRBJ1-2	CASSTRDPHRGYTF	TGTGCCAGCAGCACCCGGGACCCCCACCGCGGCTACACCTTC
TRBD1	TRBV7-2	many	TRBJ1-2	CASSLSGTGVYGYTF	TGTGCCAGCAGCTTAAGCGGGACAGGGGTCTATGGCTACACCTTC
TRBD2	TRBV2	-	TRBJ2-1	CASSDGREIPDTQFF	TGTGCCAGCAGTGATGGGCGGGAGATCCCAGATACGCAGTTCTTC